This T cell receptor (beta chain) stems from a study of cytomegalovirus exposure and HLA in healthy donors. Donors were nominally healthy when sampled, though unrecorded immune exposures were likely. CDR3 size: 14 residues. CDR1 is SGHAT, CDR2 FQNNGV, per germline. V was pared by 3 bases and J by 6 bases, with 14 bases between. The PCR contained 60 Vbeta and 13 Jbeta primers. TCRdb keeps only in-frame clones here, not all; method: immunoSEQ multiplex PCR. The data contain roughly 120,000 clones, 70% to 80% of them singletons. This sequence was found in a woman aged 40 to 50 in good health and CMV-seropositive. This chain links TRBV11-2 with TRBJ1-2; tentative D call: TRBD1 (6 bases). Material for sequencing was PBMCs. The CDR3 is CASSFNHRVHGYTF. In DNA, the CDR3 is TGTGCCAGCAGCTTTAACCACAGGGTACATGGCTACACCTTC.